The TCR beta chain described here comes from a study of T cell changes during pregnancy in multiple sclerosis. The germline CDR1 and CDR2 sequences are SGHTA and FQGTGA. The CDR3 runs 13 residues. Trimming took 5 bases from V and 5 from J, leaving 12 bases between them. Profiling relied on immunoSEQ multiplex PCR, and the TCRdb table lists in-frame clones only, not all of them. This table holds under 95,000 clones, roughly 92% found once. This clone was seen once. The chain has TRBV7-3 and TRBJ1-1; D may be TRBD1 (6 bases). This clonotype was sampled from a female donor with multiple sclerosis, enrolled in a pregnancy study. This specimen consisted of peripheral blood, obtained in the second trimester of pregnancy. The CDR3 nucleotides read TGTGCCAGCAGCAGACAGGTTGGGACTGAAGCTTTCTTT. This encodes CASSRQVGTEAFF.